Listed here are 15 T cell receptor beta chains from one sample, sequenced in a study of blood T cells in healthy people across ages. A J-beta primer mix and a sample-barcoded 5' primer were used in a second PCR of about 7 to 12 cycles. TCRdb reanalysed the 5' RACE reads using MiXCR and keeps one entry per CDR3 protein. The table has 2 million or so distinct CDR3 sequences, approximately 50% seen once. The sequenced sample consisted of blood. These receptors were collected from a woman aged 40 to 50 in good health.

This clonotype has more than one count but fewer than ten. The chain has TRBV5-1 and TRBJ2-7; possibly TRBD1 or TRBD2 for D (5 bases each). Germline V CDR1 and CDR2: SGHRS, YFSETQ. This CDR3 spans 14 amino acids. Trimming took 4 bases from V and 2 from J, leaving 13 bases between them. CDR3 nucleotides: TGCGCCAGCAGCCGGGGCACATCTCCCTACGAGCAGTACTTC. Amino acids: CASSRGTSPYEQYF.

This clonotype was counted only a few times. The V and J genes are TRBV4-3 and TRBJ2-4; weak D call: TRBD2 (5 bases). Between the trimmed V and J ends, which lost 0 bases and 0 bases, there was a span of 12 bases. The germline V gene has CDR1 LGHNA and CDR2 YSLEER. This CDR3 is built from 17 residues. The CDR3 spells CASSQEVASLAKNIQYF. The CDR3, as DNA: TGCGCCAGCAGCCAAGAAGTAGCGAGCTTAGCCAAAAACATTCAGTACTTC.

This sequence joins TRBV6-1 and TRBJ2-7, with no clear D. The V gene lost 2 bases and the J gene lost 1 base, with 15 bases spanning the gap. The CDR3 has 16 residues. Germline V gene sequence: CDR1 MNHNS, CDR2 SASEGT. The CDR3 is CASSEQLGKVSYEQYF. CDR3 in DNA: TGTGCCAGCAGTGAACAGTTAGGCAAAGTTTCCTACGAGCAGTACTTC.

This clonotype was recorded only once. The gene calls are TRBV27 and TRBJ2-7; possibly TRBD1 for D (6 bases). The ends were cut back, 3 bases at V and 7 bases at J, with 19 bases in the middle. CDR1 is MNHEY, CDR2 SMNVEV, per germline (reference sequence). This CDR3 spans 15 amino acids. CDR3 sequence (DNA): TGTGCCAGCAGTTTTTTGGACAGACCGTACAATGAGCAGTACTTC. Its protein is CASSFLDRPYNEQYF.

In this sample, this clonotype turned up once. This chain links TRBV19 with TRBJ2-4, with D possibly TRBD1 on 6 matching bases. The J call may not be correct, given that the DNA end is closer to TRBJ2-5. Germline V gene lookup returns CDR1 LNHDA and CDR2 SQIVND (reference sequence). The CDR3 has 15 amino acids. The CDR3 loop reads CASSIGTGQGETQYF. CDR3 sequence (DNA): TGTGCCAGTAGTATTGGTACAGGGCAGGGGGAGACCCAGTACTTC.

V and J are TRBV28 and TRBJ1-1; the match to TRBD1 covers 7 bases. J gave up 1 base and V 4 bases, and 6 bases lay outside the gene matches. The CDR3 totals 15 residues. Germline V gives CDR1 MDHEN, CDR2 SYDVKM. This chain's CDR3 is CASSSTGQQNTEAFF. CDR3 coding DNA: TGTGCCAGCAGTTCGACGGGACAGCAGAACACTGAAGCTTTCTTT.

The DNA of the CDR3 is TGTGCCAGCAGTTTTCACGGAGACACTGAAGCTTTCTTT. Translated, it gives CASSFHGDTEAFF. The rearrangement links TRBV12-3 or TRBV12-4 to TRBJ1-1; no clear D gene. This CDR3 is 13 amino acids long. Deletions cut 3 bases from V and 3 bases from J, with 8 bases between.

This clonotype was observed a handful of times. The V and J genes are TRBV20-1 and TRBJ2-5, with 15 bases that match TRBD2. Trimming removed 3 bases from V and 0 bases from J; junction bases left unmatched: 5. This CDR3 contains 17 residues. The germline CDR1 and CDR2 sequences are DFQATT and SNEGSKA (reference sequence). CDR3 in amino acids: CSASPGLAGGHQETQYF. CDR3 bases: TGCAGTGCTAGTCCTGGACTAGCGGGGGGGCACCAAGAGACCCAGTACTTC.

In this sample, this clonotype turned up once. This chain connects TRBV7-9 to TRBJ2-7; 8 bases agree with TRBD1. The CDR3 contains 15 residues. Germline V gene lookup returns CDR1 SEHNR and CDR2 FQNEAQ (reference sequence). V gave up 4 bases and J gave up 1 base; unmatched junction bases: 6. CDR3 amino acids: CASSSQGARSYEQYF. The CDR3, as DNA: TGTGCCAGCAGCTCCCAGGGGGCAAGGTCCTACGAGCAGTACTTC.

This chain joins TRBV6-2 or TRBV6-3 and TRBJ2-7; 8 nucleotides line up with TRBD1. Germline loops: CDR1 MNHEY, CDR2 SVGEGT. V was pared by 10 bases and J by 4 bases, with 12 bases of the junction left unmatched. The CDR3 has 14 amino acids. CDR3 sequence reads: CATLDRGGGYEQYF. The CDR3 DNA reads TGTGCCACCCTAGACAGGGGAGGTGGGTACGAGCAGTACTTC.

This clonotype was counted a few times. The V and J genes are TRBV5-6 and TRBJ2-1, with D perhaps being TRBD1 or TRBD2 (5 bases each). CDR3 size: 17 residues. V lost 1 base, J lost 12 bases, and 26 bases lay in between. The V gene's germline CDR1 is SGHDT and CDR2 YYEEEE. The CDR3: CASSLSGLREHETPQFF. The CDR3 nucleotides are TGTGCCAGCAGCTTGAGCGGACTCAGGGAACACGAGACTCCGCAGTTCTTC.

This clonotype was seen only a few times. The chain carries TRBV29-1 and TRBJ2-7, with D possibly TRBD2 on 5 matching bases. The germline gives CDR1 SQVTM, CDR2 ANQGSEA. V was trimmed by 7 bases and J by 4 bases, leaving 14 bases between them. The CDR3 spans 12 residues. CDR3 in amino acids: CSATSSLYEQYF. Written as DNA, the CDR3 is TGCAGCGCCACTAGTTCCCTATACGAGCAGTACTTC.

The rearrangement joins TRBV9 to TRBJ2-5, with D perhaps TRBD1 (5 bases). Trimming shortened V by 4 bases and J by 4 bases, and 11 bases separated the two germline ends. Germline V CDR1 and CDR2: SGDLS, YYNGEE. CDR3 size: 13 residues. In DNA form, the CDR3 reads TGTGCCAGCAGCTCCAGGGTTTCAGAGACCCAGTACTTC. Translated, it gives CASSSRVSETQYF.

The chain combines TRBV20-1 with TRBJ2-5; TRBD1 might be the D (6 bases). V was pared by 2 bases and J by 2 bases, with 15 bases between. The CDR3 spans 15 residues. Germline V gene lookup returns CDR1 DFQATT and CDR2 SNEGSKA (reference sequence). As DNA, the CDR3 is TGCAGTGCTAGACCGACAGGCCCCCCGCAAGAGACCCAGTACTTC. Translating it yields CSARPTGPPQETQYF.

The chain employs TRBV29-1 and TRBJ1-2; D remains unclear. CDR1 and CDR2 from the germline V gene are SQVTM and ANQGSEA. The CDR3 has 12 residues. V lost 0 bases and J lost 8, with 10 bases in between. CDR3 nucleotide sequence: TGCAGCGTTGAAGATCTGGGCCGGGGCTACACCTTC. Translating gives CSVEDLGRGYTF.